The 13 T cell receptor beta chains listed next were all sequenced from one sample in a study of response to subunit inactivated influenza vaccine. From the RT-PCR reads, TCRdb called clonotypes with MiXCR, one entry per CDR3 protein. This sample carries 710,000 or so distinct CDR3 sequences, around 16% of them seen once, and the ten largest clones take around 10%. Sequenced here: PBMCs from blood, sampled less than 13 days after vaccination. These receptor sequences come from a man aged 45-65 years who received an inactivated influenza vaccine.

CDR3 protein: CAWSSRMNTEAFF. CDR3 DNA sequence: TGTGCCTGGAGTTCGAGGATGAACACTGAAGCTTTCTTT. The chain employs TRBV30 and TRBJ1-1, with D hard to call. The V end was cut by 2 bases, the J end by 0 bases, with 7 bases between. Germline CDR1 is GTSNPN and CDR2 is SVGIG (reference sequence). The CDR3 contains 13 residues. The full variable domain, in which reference TRBV30 and TRBJ1-1 provide the parts outside the CDR3, is SQTIHQWPATLVQPVGSPLSLECTVEGTSNPNLYWYRQAAGRGLQLLFYSVGIGQISSEVPQNLSASRPQDRQFILSSKKLLLSDSGFYLCAWSSRMNTEAFFGQGTRLTVV.

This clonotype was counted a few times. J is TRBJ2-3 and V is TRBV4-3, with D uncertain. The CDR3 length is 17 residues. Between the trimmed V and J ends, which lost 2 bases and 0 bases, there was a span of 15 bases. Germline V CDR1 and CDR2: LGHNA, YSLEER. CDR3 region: CASSQRPTGSSTDTQYF. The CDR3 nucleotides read TGCGCCAGCAGCCAACGTCCGACGGGCTCAAGCACAGATACGCAGTATTTT.

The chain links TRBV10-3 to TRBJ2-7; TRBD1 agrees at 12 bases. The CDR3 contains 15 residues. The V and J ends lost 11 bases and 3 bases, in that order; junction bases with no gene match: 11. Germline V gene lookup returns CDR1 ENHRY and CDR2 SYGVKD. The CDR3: CAASAGTGGSYEQYF. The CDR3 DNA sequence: TGTGCCGCTTCCGCCGGGACAGGGGGCAGCTACGAGCAGTACTTC.

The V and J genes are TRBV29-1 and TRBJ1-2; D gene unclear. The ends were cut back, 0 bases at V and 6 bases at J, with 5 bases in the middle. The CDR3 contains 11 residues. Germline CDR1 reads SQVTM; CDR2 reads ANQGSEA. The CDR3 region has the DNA TGCAGCGTTGAAGAGTTGAATGGCTACACCTTC. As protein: CSVEELNGYTF.

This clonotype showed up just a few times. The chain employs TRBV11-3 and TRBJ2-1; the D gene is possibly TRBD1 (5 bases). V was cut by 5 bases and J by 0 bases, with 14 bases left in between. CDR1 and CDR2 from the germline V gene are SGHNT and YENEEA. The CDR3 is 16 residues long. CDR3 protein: CASSPSPGRSYNEQFF. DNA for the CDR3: TGTGCCAGCAGCCCCTCTCCAGGGCGCTCCTACAATGAGCAGTTCTTC.

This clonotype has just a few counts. For the CDR3, the DNA is TGTGCCAGCAGTTTCGGGGGGTTTAGTGGCTACACCTTC. Translating gives CASSFGGFSGYTF. J is TRBJ1-2 and V is TRBV12-3 or TRBV12-4, with a tentative D call TRBD1 (5 bases). V lost 3 bases and J 7 bases, leaving 12 bases between the germline ends. The CDR3 is made up of 13 amino acids.

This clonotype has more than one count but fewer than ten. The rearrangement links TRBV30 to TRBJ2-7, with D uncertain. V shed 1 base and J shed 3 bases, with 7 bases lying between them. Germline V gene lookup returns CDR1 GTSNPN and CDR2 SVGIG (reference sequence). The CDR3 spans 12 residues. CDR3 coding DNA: TGTGCCTGGAGTGGTGAAGTCTACGAGCAGTACTTC. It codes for CAWSGEVYEQYF.

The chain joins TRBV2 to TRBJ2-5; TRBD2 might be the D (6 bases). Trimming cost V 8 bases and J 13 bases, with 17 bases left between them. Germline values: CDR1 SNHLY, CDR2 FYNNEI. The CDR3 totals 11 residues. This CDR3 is CASRSGVSRYF. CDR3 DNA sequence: TGTGCCAGCCGGTCGGGGGTCAGCCGGTACTTC.

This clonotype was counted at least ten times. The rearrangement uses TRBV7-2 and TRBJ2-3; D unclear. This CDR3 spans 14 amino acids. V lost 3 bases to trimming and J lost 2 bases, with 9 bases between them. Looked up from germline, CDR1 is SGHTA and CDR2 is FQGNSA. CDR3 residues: CASSFRSHTDTQYF. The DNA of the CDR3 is TGTGCCAGCAGCTTCCGGTCTCACACAGATACGCAGTATTTT.

This chain's CDR3 is CASSPAGTGDLTNEKLFF. The DNA for the CDR3 is TGTGCCAGCAGCCCTGCCGGGACAGGGGACTTGACTAATGAAAAACTGTTTTTT. J is TRBJ1-4 and V is TRBV4-2; TRBD1 matches at 10 bases. Germline CDR1 LGHNA, CDR2 YNFKEQ. The CDR3 runs to 18 residues. Trimming took 4 bases from V and 2 from J; bases not matched to a gene: 10.

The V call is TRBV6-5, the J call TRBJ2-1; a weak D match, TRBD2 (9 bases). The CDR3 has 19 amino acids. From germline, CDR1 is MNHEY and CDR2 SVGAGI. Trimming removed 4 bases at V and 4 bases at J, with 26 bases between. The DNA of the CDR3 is TGTGCCAGCAGTTCGGACAGGGCTAGCGGGGTGCGTCGTTACAATGAGCAGTTCTTC. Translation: CASSSDRASGVRRYNEQFF.

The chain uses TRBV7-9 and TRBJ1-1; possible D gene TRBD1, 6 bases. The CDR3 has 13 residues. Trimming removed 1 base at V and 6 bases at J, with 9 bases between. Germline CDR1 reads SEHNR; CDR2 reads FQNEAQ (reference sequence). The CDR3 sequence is CASSLGRTAEAFF. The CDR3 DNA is TGTGCCAGCAGCTTAGGGCGGACAGCTGAAGCTTTCTTT.

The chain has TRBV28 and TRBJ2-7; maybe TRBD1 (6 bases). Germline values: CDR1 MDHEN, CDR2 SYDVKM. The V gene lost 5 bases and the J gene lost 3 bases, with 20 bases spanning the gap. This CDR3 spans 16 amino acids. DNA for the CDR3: TGTGCCAGCAGTACTACCACAGGGCCAATATACTACGAGCAGTACTTC. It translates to CASSTTTGPIYYEQYF.